A selection of T cell receptor beta chains follows, all from one sample in a study of blood T cell repertoires in COVID-19. The table came from immunoSEQ multiplex PCR; TCRdb's copy has only in-frame clones and leaves some out. The sample has fewer than 250,000 clones, 83% seen once; the top ten hold roughly 2.6%. Source material: peripheral blood. The source of these receptors is a woman between 40 and 55 years old with active or convalescent COVID-19. Each CDR3 is given with its conserved first and last residue. The D gene is left open where the match is weak. Some rows mark clone size as missing; the rest say once, few, many or name a class of expanded clone.

clone_size d_call j_call v_call cdr3_aa
NA TRBD1 TRBJ2-7 TRBV5-6 CASSPVGDSHSYEQYF
NA NA TRBJ2-7 TRBV10-2 CASRDPSSYEQYF
NA NA TRBJ1-1 TRBV6-5 CASSSPGAGSTEAFF
NA TRBD1 TRBJ2-4 TRBV5-4 CASSLEQGDIQYF
NA TRBD1 TRBJ2-1 TRBV28 CASSDRTGREQFF
NA TRBD1 TRBJ2-1 TRBV24-1 CATSDPGQGGYNEQFF
NA NA TRBJ1-3 TRBV5-5 CASSLDRGNTIYF
NA NA TRBJ1-3 TRBV5-1 CASSEQGYSGNTIYF
once NA TRBJ2-3 TRBV29-1 CSVEENIRDTQYF
NA NA TRBJ2-7 TRBV11-2 CASSFLAQPTYEQYF
few TRBD1 TRBJ1-2 TRBV30 CAWSGTDRGTF
NA TRBD1 TRBJ2-1 TRBV5-1 CASSLAGQSSYNEQFF